This entry features one T cell receptor (beta chain) sequence. Its antigen has not been determined. Base qualities are missing; no much larger clone stands one base away. The data originate from a study of T-cell reconstitution after alpha-beta-depleted transplantation in children (dated by TCRdb to the mid-2010s). General notes on the study: T-cell immune reconstitution after TCRalphabeta/CD19-depleted allogeneic hematopoietic cell transplantation in children was quantitatively tracked in the study by means of TCR repertoire profiling.

The research as a whole found: In some patients, the high TCRbeta diversity seen at day 60 was put down to recipient T cells and intrathymic progenitors that had survived conditioning. The apparently early alphabetaT-cell count recovery about two months after transplant was reportedly dependent on only several hundred rapidly expanded clones derived from non-depleted graft cells. The frequencies of hyperexpanded clones fell over the following months, and after one year, T-cell counts and TCRbeta diversity were mostly attributed to newly produced T cells.

The library came from PCR. These reads were obtained on an Illumina HiSeq 2500. TCR libraries were prepared with molecular barcoding, using unique molecular identifiers to normalize TCRbeta repertoire quantification. TCRdb redid the processing of the public reads, applying fastp at Q25 and MiXCR, and retained in-frame beta chains. All rows with the same CDR3 protein become a single entry with the most common DNA and genes. This sample comprises about 900,000 distinct CDR3 sequences, about 31% of them detected only once. In total, the top ten clones hold over 25% of the sample. This specimen's treatment or condition label, per the study, means: allogeneic hematopoietic cell transplantation with graft depleted of TCRalphabeta T cells and CD19 B cells. Transplant recipients were children who received TCRalphabeta/CD19-depleted allogeneic hematopoietic cell grafts. From cysteine to phenylalanine, the CDR3 is 14 amino acids long. Solely the CDR3 DNA is kept, with 42 bases framed from the first base. The germline V gene sets CDR1 to LGHNA and CDR2 to YNFKEQ. The junction carries 7 bases between V and J, which are trimmed by 0 bases and 2 bases respectively.

The chain couples TRBV4-2 to TRBJ1-2, with no confident D gene call. The material sequenced was PBMCs, mostly from graft donor cells, taken 360 days after TCRalphabeta/CD19-depleted stem cell transplant. This receptor was taken from a boy younger than two who had a stem cell transplant for SCID, so the T cells may come from the graft donor. The CDR3 in this case is CASSQDRSNYGYTF. The DNA sequence reads TGTGCCAGCAGCCAAGACCGCTCCAACTATGGCTACACCTTC.